Below, 17 T cell receptor beta chains from the same sample are listed, as sequenced in a study of T cells in Graves' hyperthyroidism and ophthalmopathy. Template material for amplifying TCR beta CDR3 regions consisted of RNA transcripts. Initially, a first-round RT-PCR of the TCR CDR3 employed the HTBI primer set. TCRdb re-called the multiplex PCR reads through MiXCR, storing one row per CDR3 protein. The sample holds about 320,000 distinct CDR3 sequences, about 15% seen once. Sample: blood. Receptors originate from a man aged 25 to 40 with Graves' hyperthyroidism.

This clonotype was seen at least ten times. V is TRBV2 and J is TRBJ1-4; possibly TRBD1 for D (5 bases). Germline V gene lookup returns CDR1 SNHLY and CDR2 FYNNEI. V gave up 6 bases and J gave up 7 bases, with 21 bases separating them. The CDR3 contains 16 residues. The CDR3: CASRDDITLGREKLFF. In DNA form, the CDR3 reads TGTGCCAGCAGGGACGATATAACGTTGGGGCGTGAAAAACTGTTTTTT. Together with reference TRBV2 and TRBJ1-4, the CDR3 gives the full variable domain: EPEVTQTPSHQVTQMGQEVILRCVPISNHLYFYWYRQILGQKVEFLVSFYNNEISEKSEIFDDQFSVERPDGSNFTLKIRSTKLEDSAMYFCASRDDITLGREKLFFGSGTQLSVL.

CDR3 nucleotides: TGTGCCAGCACCCCAGGGACTAGCGGAAAGACCGGGGAGCTGTTTTTT. It codes for CASTPGTSGKTGELFF. The J gene is TRBJ2-2, the V gene TRBV6-1; 11 bases agree with TRBD2. The germline V gene encodes CDR1 MNHNS and CDR2 SASEGT. The CDR3 length is 16 residues. V was pared by 7 bases and J by 5 bases, with 9 bases of the junction left unmatched.

Many counts were recorded for this clonotype. This rearrangement joins TRBV28 to TRBJ2-7; 7 bases align to TRBD1. The CDR3 extends over 13 amino acids. After removal of 4 bases from V and 7 bases from J, the junction contained 7 bases not matched to a gene. Germline V lookup: CDR1 MDHEN, CDR2 SYDVKM. CDR3 sequence: CASSSQDRLEQYF. In DNA form, the CDR3 reads TGTGCCAGCAGTTCCCAGGACAGGCTGGAGCAGTACTTC.

This clonotype occurred many times. V gene TRBV27 combines with J gene TRBJ2-5; 8 nucleotides match TRBD1. Trimming removed 4 bases from V and 5 bases from J; junction bases left unmatched: 0. The CDR3 sequence is 12 residues long. Germline V gene data show CDR1 as MNHEY and CDR2 as SMNVEV (reference sequence). As DNA, the CDR3 is TGTGCCAGCAGTTACAGGGGGGAGACCCAGTACTTC. Its protein product is CASSYRGETQYF.

This chain links TRBV28 with TRBJ2-1; TRBD2 matches 16 bases. The CDR3 runs to 15 residues. From germline, CDR1 is MDHEN and CDR2 SYDVKM. V lost 6 bases and J lost 8; bases outside the gene matches: 4. The CDR3 protein is CASRTGTSGRDEQFF. The CDR3, as DNA: TGTGCCAGCAGGACCGGGACTAGCGGGAGGGATGAGCAGTTCTTC. Variable domain in full (rest from reference TRBV28 and TRBJ2-1): DVKVTQSSRYLVKRTGEKVFLECVQDMDHENMFWYRQDPGLGLRLIYFSYDVKMKEKGDIPEGYSVSREKKERFSLILESASTNQTSMYLCASRTGTSGRDEQFFGPGTRLTVL.

Concerning this clonotype: This may come from a read error, since a much larger clone is one base off. This rearrangement joins TRBV29-1 to TRBJ2-5; D tentatively fits TRBD1 or TRBD2 (5 bases each). Germline V gene sequence: CDR1 SQVTM, CDR2 ANQGSEA. The CDR3 is 11 amino acids. The CDR3 is CSVVGEEAQYF. CDR3 nucleotides: TGCAGCGTTGTGGGGGAAGAGGCCCAGTACTTC.

This clonotype has more than one count but fewer than ten. The J gene is TRBJ2-2, the V gene TRBV12-3 or TRBV12-4, with 8 bases that match TRBD2. The CDR3 is 14 amino acids. The V segment lost 6 bases and the J segment 6 bases; nucleotides outside the gene matches: 6. CDR3 region: CASRAGEGSGELFF. The CDR3 coding sequence is TGTGCCAGCAGAGCGGGAGAGGGGTCCGGGGAGCTGTTTTTT.

This clonotype was recorded many times. The V gene is TRBV14, the J gene TRBJ1-1; 9 nucleotides match TRBD1. The CDR3 is made up of 12 amino acids. V was pared by 3 bases and J by 8 bases, with 1 base of the junction left unmatched. CDR1 is SGHDN and CDR2 is FVKESK in the germline V gene. The CDR3 loop reads CASSHGTGEAFF. The CDR3 nucleotides are TGTGCCAGCAGCCACGGGACAGGGGAAGCTTTCTTT.

This clonotype was seen ten or more times. This chain joins TRBV12-3 or TRBV12-4 and TRBJ2-7, with TRBD1 identical over 10 bases. The J segment lost 2 bases and the V segment lost 5 bases, leaving 0 bases of the junction unmatched. The CDR3 has 13 residues. This chain's CDR3 is CASSGQGAYEQYF. CDR3 bases: TGTGCCAGCAGTGGACAGGGGGCCTACGAGCAGTACTTC.

The sample holds many counts of this clonotype. The V gene is TRBV27, the J gene TRBJ2-4; TRBD2 matches at 7 bases. CDR3 size: 14 residues. From germline, CDR1 is MNHEY and CDR2 SMNVEV (reference sequence). V trimming: 1 base; J trimming: 7 bases; junction bases outside the gene matches: 4. Here the CDR3 reads CASSLYSTSNIQYF. The CDR3 nucleotides are TGTGCCAGCAGTTTATACTCGACTAGCAACATTCAGTACTTC.

The chain joins TRBV20-1 to TRBJ2-7, with D possibly being TRBD2 (5 bases). V was pared by 3 bases and J by 5 bases, with 14 bases between. The CDR3 sequence is 13 residues long. Germline loops: CDR1 DFQATT, CDR2 SNEGSKA (reference sequence). In DNA, the CDR3 is TGCAGTGCTAGGTACCCAACTAGAAACGAGCAGTACTTC. As protein: CSARYPTRNEQYF.

The gene calls are TRBV19 and TRBJ1-1, with 7 bases matching TRBD1. V trimming: 1 base; J trimming: 2 bases; junction bases outside the gene matches: 7. The CDR3 loop spans 16 amino acids. Germline V lookup: CDR1 LNHDA, CDR2 SQIVND (reference sequence). CDR3 loop: CASSIGFRDSNTEAFF. The CDR3 DNA follows: TGTGCCAGTAGTATAGGATTCCGGGACAGTAACACTGAAGCTTTCTTT.

The rearrangement uses TRBV28 and TRBJ2-1; unclear D gene. Trimming removed 6 bases at V and 5 bases at J, with 8 bases between. This CDR3 contains 12 residues. Germline loops: CDR1 MDHEN, CDR2 SYDVKM. The CDR3 bases are TGTGCCAGCAGGAGGACCGACAATGAGCAGTTCTTC. Translation: CASRRTDNEQFF.

The table lists this clonotype with a few counts. V usage is TRBV6-2 or TRBV6-3 and J usage is TRBJ2-6; D call uncertain. The CDR3 contains 16 residues. Trimming took off 5 bases at V and 4 bases at J, with 15 bases between the two ends. The germline CDR1 and CDR2 sequences are MNHEY and SVGEGT. CDR3 bases: TGTGCCAGCAGTGGACCTCAGTCCGGCGGGGCCAACGTCCTGACTTTC. It is translated as CASSGPQSGGANVLTF.

The chain joins TRBV18 to TRBJ1-4; D might be TRBD1 (5 bases). In germline, CDR1 is KGHSH, CDR2 LQKENI. The CDR3 has 15 amino acids. Trimming took off 0 bases at V and 8 bases at J, with 13 bases between the two ends. The DNA of the CDR3 is TGTGCCAGCTCACCACCGGGGACCCAGTGGGAAAAACTGTTTTTT. Its translation is CASSPPGTQWEKLFF.

Concerning this clonotype: A single base separates this from a much larger clone, so it may be a read error. V is TRBV20-1 and J is TRBJ2-7, with a weak D call TRBD2 (6 bases). Germline values: CDR1 DFQATT, CDR2 SNEGSKA (reference sequence). The CDR3 loop spans 12 amino acids. This CDR3 reads CSAGGLPYELYF. DNA of the CDR3: TGCAGTGCTGGAGGGCTCCCCTACGAGCTGTACTTC.

This clonotype was recorded at least ten times. The V and J genes are TRBV27 and TRBJ1-1; the D gene is possibly TRBD1 (6 bases). V lost 4 bases, J lost 9 bases, and 9 bases lay in between. Germline V CDR1 and CDR2: MNHEY, SMNVEV (reference sequence). The CDR3 is 11 amino acids. Written as DNA, the CDR3 is TGTGCCAGCAGTTCAGGGGCGAAAGCTTTCTTT. Encoded protein: CASSSGAKAFF.